This section outlines one TCR beta chain sequence together with its context. Germline-derived CDR1 and CDR2 are SGHVS and FNYEAQ. There are 16 residues in the CDR3. Trimming took 4 bases from V and 4 from J; bases not matched to a gene: 5. The sample belongs to a study of blood T cell repertoires in COVID-19. Study as a whole: The United States, Italy and Spain were the sources of the acute and convalescent COVID-19 samples. Sources were T cells, B-cell-depleted T cells, or PBMCs; the material itself was cDNA or gDNA.

Authors' analysis steps: Amplification of reference gene primers provided the estimated nucleated cell counts. Method: immunoSEQ multiplex PCR; TCRdb's copy keeps in-frame clones and lacks some. For V, J and clone size, that table is used; D and trimming come from the DNA. The data show around 170,000 clones, with 80% to 90% seen just once and approximately 2.1% held by the top ten. This sequence was found in a man aged 18 to 29 who had recovered from COVID-19. Sequenced: peripheral blood. The J gene is TRBJ2-3, the V gene TRBV7-6; TRBD2 aligns across 13 bases. CDR3 bases: TGTGCCAGCAGCTGGACTAGCGGGAGTGTGGCAGATACGCAGTATTTT. Translated: CASSWTSGSVADTQYF.